What follows are 14 T cell receptor beta chains derived from one specimen sequenced in a study of T cell changes during pregnancy in multiple sclerosis. The repertoire was sequenced with immunoSEQ multiplex PCR; TCRdb's copy has only in-frame clones and lacks some. Of roughly 70,000 clones in the sample, about 85% are singletons; the top ten hold 3.3%. Sequences were derived from peripheral blood, sampled before pregnancy. The source is a female donor with multiple sclerosis, enrolled in a pregnancy study.

The V gene is TRBV18, the J gene TRBJ1-1; 7 bases agree with TRBD1. V trimming: 3 bases; J trimming: 1 base; junction bases outside the gene matches: 2. The germline CDR1 and CDR2 sequences are KGHSH and LQKENI. This CDR3 has 14 residues. CDR3: CASSPGQTNTEAFF. In DNA form, the CDR3 reads TGTGCCAGCTCACCGGGACAGACGAACACTGAAGCTTTCTTT.

This clone was counted a single time. The chain is built from TRBV10-3 and TRBJ1-5; D is possibly TRBD1 (6 bases). Germline CDR1 ENHRY, CDR2 SYGVKD. The CDR3 sequence is 16 residues long. Trimming removed 6 bases at V and 0 bases at J, with 15 bases between. The CDR3 sequence is CAIRNGTFYSNQPQHF. The CDR3 nucleotides are TGTGCCATCAGGAACGGGACATTTTATAGCAATCAGCCCCAGCATTTT.

The V gene is TRBV13, the J gene TRBJ2-2; possible D gene TRBD1, 5 bases. The CDR3 is 16 amino acids. In germline, CDR1 is PRHDT, CDR2 FYEKMQ (reference sequence). Deletions cut 2 bases from V and 4 bases from J, with 14 bases between. Written as DNA, the CDR3 is TGTGCCAGCAGCTTAAGGGCCCAGGGTTTCACCGGGGAGCTGTTTTTT. Protein sequence: CASSLRAQGFTGELFF.

This rearrangement joins TRBV7-8 to TRBJ2-5; 9 bases match TRBD2. The germline V gene has CDR1 SGHVS and CDR2 FQNEAQ. V gave up 5 bases and J gave up 5 bases; unmatched junction bases: 9. This CDR3 has 15 residues. CDR3 sequence reads: CASSKIAGDAETQYF. CDR3 nucleotides: TGTGCCAGCAGCAAAATAGCGGGAGATGCGGAGACCCAGTACTTC. Using reference TRBV7-8 and TRBJ2-5 for the parts outside the CDR3, the full variable domain is GAGVSQSPRYKVAKRGQDVALRCDPISGHVSLFWYQQALGQGPEFLTYFQNEAQLDKSGLPSDRFFAERPEGSVSTLKIQRTQQEDSAVYLCASSKIAGDAETQYFGPGTRLLVL.

The CDR3 sequence: CASSRADSASGYTF. As DNA, the CDR3 is TGTGCCAGCTCGCGGGCGGACAGCGCCTCTGGCTACACCTTC. The rearrangement uses TRBV18 and TRBJ1-2, with D perhaps matching TRBD1 (6 bases). Germline-derived CDR1 and CDR2 are KGHSH and LQKENI. V gave up 6 bases and J gave up 7 bases, with 18 bases separating them. The CDR3 runs 14 residues.

The table lists this clone with a few counts. The chain carries TRBV5-8 and TRBJ1-2, with TRBD1 matching over 7 bases. Germline V gene data show CDR1 as SGHTS and CDR2 as YDEGEE. CDR3 length: 16 residues. The V segment lost 1 base and the J segment 0 bases; nucleotides outside the gene matches: 6. The CDR3 coding sequence is TGTGCCAGCAGCTTGTGGGACAGCACTTCTAACTATGGCTACACCTTC. This codes for CASSLWDSTSNYGYTF.

This clone was detected only a few times. As DNA, the CDR3 is TGTGCTAGTGGTTTAAGAAGGGAGGGTGAAGCTTTCTTT. Translating it yields CASGLRREGEAFF. J is TRBJ1-1 and V is TRBV12-5, with D unclear. Deletions cut 3 bases from V and 7 bases from J, with 12 bases between. The CDR3 extends over 13 amino acids. In germline, CDR1 is LGHNT, CDR2 FRNRAP. The complete variable domain, with remaining parts taken from reference TRBV12-5 and TRBJ1-1, reads DARVTQTPRHKVTEMGQEVTMRCQPILGHNTVFWYRQTMMQGLELLAYFRNRAPLDDSGMPKDRFSAEMPDATLATLKIQPSEPRDSAVYFCASGLRREGEAFFGQGTRLTVV.

V and J are TRBV6-5 and TRBJ1-4; D might be TRBD1 (5 bases). Germline-derived CDR1 and CDR2 are MNHEY and SVGAGI. V lost 7 bases and J 4 bases, leaving 16 bases between the germline ends. There are 15 residues in the CDR3. Here the CDR3 reads CASTSRTGGNEKLFF. The CDR3 DNA sequence: TGTGCCAGCACGTCGAGGACCGGGGGTAATGAAAAACTGTTTTTT.

The rearrangement uses TRBV28 and TRBJ1-1, with TRBD1 matching over 7 bases. CDR1 MDHEN and CDR2 SYDVKM come from the germline V gene. Trimming removed 6 bases from V and 2 bases from J; junction bases left unmatched: 9. This CDR3 spans 15 amino acids. The CDR3 region is CASRKGTASNTEAFF. The DNA for the CDR3 is TGTGCCAGCAGAAAAGGGACAGCTTCCAACACTGAAGCTTTCTTT.

The chain joins TRBV6-4 to TRBJ2-1, with 7 bases fitting TRBD2. This CDR3 comprises 13 residues. The V gene end was trimmed by 10 bases and the J gene end by 6 bases; junction bases not matched to a gene: 9. Per the germline V gene, CDR1 is MRHNA and CDR2 is SNTAGT. CDR3 nucleotide sequence: TGTGCCATGCCCCTTCCGGGAGGCAATGAGCAGTTCTTC. It encodes CAMPLPGGNEQFF.

The V and J genes are TRBV6-5 and TRBJ1-2; no definite D call. V was shortened by 7 bases and J by 8 bases, with 23 bases between the two germline ends. The CDR3 is 15 amino acids. The germline V gene has CDR1 MNHEY and CDR2 SVGAGI. The CDR3 DNA sequence: TGTGCCAGCACCAGGCCCAATTACCCCGTGCACGGCTACACCTTC. Translation: CASTRPNYPVHGYTF.

This chain links TRBV29-1 with TRBJ2-1, with unresolved D. Deletions cut 2 bases from V and 2 bases from J, with 16 bases between. The germline V gene has CDR1 SQVTM and CDR2 ANQGSEA. This CDR3 comprises 16 residues. CDR3 DNA: TGCAGCGTTGAACCGAACGAGCTCTACGCCTACAATGAGCAGTTCTTC. It specifies CSVEPNELYAYNEQFF.

CDR3: CASSGLARWYEQFF. DNA of the CDR3: TGTGCCAGCTCTGGACTAGCCCGCTGGTATGAGCAGTTCTTC. The chain links TRBV11-2 to TRBJ2-1; 8 nucleotides line up with TRBD2. Losses at the gene ends were 8 bases for V and 8 bases for J; bases not matched to a gene: 11. Germline V gives CDR1 SGHAT, CDR2 FQNNGV. The CDR3 has 14 amino acids.

V gene TRBV4-2 combines with J gene TRBJ2-1; TRBD2 aligns across 12 bases. CDR3 length equals 16 residues. Trimming cost V 6 bases and J 7 bases; bases outside gene matches: 10. Germline V gives CDR1 LGHNA, CDR2 YNFKEQ. CDR3 protein: CASSSTSGGVSNEQFF. Here the CDR3 DNA reads TGTGCCAGCAGTTCGACTAGCGGGGGAGTCTCAAATGAGCAGTTCTTC.